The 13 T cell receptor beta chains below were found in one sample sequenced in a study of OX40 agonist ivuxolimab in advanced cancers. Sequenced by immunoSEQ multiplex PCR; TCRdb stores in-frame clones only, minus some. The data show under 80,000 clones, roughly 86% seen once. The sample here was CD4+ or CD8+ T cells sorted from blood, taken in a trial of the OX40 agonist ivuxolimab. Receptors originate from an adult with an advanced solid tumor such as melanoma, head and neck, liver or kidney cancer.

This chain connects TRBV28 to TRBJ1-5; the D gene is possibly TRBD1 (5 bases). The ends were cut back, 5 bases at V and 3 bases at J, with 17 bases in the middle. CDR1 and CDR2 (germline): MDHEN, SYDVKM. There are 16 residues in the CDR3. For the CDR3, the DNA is TGTGCCAGCAGTATGACGAGTGACAGACCCAATCAGCCCCAGCATTTT. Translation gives CASSMTSDRPNQPQHF.

The CDR3 coding sequence is TGCGCCAGCAGCCAAGAATTTTCCGGGACTGTGCAGTACTTC. Residues: CASSQEFSGTVQYF. This chain links TRBV5-1 with TRBJ2-7; D may be TRBD2 (6 bases). The germline gives CDR1 SGHRS, CDR2 YFSETQ. V was clipped by 4 bases and J by 9 bases, with 20 bases between them. CDR3 length: 14 amino acids.

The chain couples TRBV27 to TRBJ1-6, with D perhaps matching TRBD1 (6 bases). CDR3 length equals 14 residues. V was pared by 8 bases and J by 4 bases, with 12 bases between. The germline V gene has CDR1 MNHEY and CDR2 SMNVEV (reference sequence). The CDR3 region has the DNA TGTGCCAGCGGAACCGGACAGTATAATTCACCCCTCCACTTT. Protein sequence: CASGTGQYNSPLHF.

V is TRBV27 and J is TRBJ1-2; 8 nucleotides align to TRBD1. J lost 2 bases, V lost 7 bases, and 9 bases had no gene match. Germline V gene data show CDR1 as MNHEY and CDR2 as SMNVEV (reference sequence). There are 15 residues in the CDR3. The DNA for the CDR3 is TGTGCCAGCACCACCTTCGGACAGGGCAACTATGGCTACACCTTC. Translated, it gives CASTTFGQGNYGYTF.

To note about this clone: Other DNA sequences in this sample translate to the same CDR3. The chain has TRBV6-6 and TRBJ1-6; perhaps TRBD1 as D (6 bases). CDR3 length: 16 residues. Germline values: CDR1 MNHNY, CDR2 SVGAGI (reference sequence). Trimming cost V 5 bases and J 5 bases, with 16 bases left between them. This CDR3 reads CASSPLWEGDNSPLHF. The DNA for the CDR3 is TGTGCCAGCAGTCCATTATGGGAGGGGGATAATTCACCCCTCCACTTT.

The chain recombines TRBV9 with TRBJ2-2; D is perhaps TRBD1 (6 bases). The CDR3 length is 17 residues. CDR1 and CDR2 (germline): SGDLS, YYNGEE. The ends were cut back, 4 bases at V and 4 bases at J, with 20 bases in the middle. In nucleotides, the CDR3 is TGTGCCAGCAGCCCCCGCCTGGACAGCGAACGCACCGGGGAGCTGTTTTTT. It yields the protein CASSPRLDSERTGELFF.

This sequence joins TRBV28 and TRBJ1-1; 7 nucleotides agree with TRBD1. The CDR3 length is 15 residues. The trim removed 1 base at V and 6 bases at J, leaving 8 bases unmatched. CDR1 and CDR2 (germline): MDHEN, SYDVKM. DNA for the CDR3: TGTGCCAGCAGTTTATCGAGACAGGGATTCGCTGAAGCTTTCTTT. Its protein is CASSLSRQGFAEAFF. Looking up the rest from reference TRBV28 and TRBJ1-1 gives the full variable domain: DVKVTQSSRYLVKRTGEKVFLECVQDMDHENMFWYRQDPGLGLRLIYFSYDVKMKEKGDIPEGYSVSREKKERFSLILESASTNQTSMYLCASSLSRQGFAEAFFGQGTRLTVV.

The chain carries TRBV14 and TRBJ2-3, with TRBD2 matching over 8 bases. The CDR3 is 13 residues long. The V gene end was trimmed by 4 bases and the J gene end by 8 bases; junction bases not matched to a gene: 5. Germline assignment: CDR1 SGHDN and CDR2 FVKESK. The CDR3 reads CASSPGLAGTQYF. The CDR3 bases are TGTGCCAGCAGCCCCGGACTAGCTGGTACGCAGTATTTT.

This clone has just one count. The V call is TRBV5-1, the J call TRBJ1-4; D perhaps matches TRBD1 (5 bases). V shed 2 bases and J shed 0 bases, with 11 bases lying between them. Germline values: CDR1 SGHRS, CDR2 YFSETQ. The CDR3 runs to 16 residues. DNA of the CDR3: TGCGCCAGCAGCTTTACTCCGGGGGCAACTAATGAAAAACTGTTTTTT. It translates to CASSFTPGATNEKLFF.

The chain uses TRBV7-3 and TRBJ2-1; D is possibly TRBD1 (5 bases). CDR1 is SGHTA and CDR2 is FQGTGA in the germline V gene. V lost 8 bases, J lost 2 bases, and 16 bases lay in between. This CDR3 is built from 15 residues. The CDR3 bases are TGTGCCAGCGCCCTGGGGCGAACGACCTACAATGAGCAGTTCTTC. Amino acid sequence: CASALGRTTYNEQFF.

The CDR3 coding sequence is TGTGCCAGCAGCCCGGGACTAGCATCCGTCGAGCAGTACTTC. Protein product: CASSPGLASVEQYF. V usage is TRBV4-2 and J usage is TRBJ2-7; 9 nucleotides line up with TRBD2. V dropped 4 bases and J dropped 6; count of bases not matched to a gene: 7. The germline CDR1 and CDR2 sequences are LGHNA and YNFKEQ. The CDR3 is made up of 14 amino acids.

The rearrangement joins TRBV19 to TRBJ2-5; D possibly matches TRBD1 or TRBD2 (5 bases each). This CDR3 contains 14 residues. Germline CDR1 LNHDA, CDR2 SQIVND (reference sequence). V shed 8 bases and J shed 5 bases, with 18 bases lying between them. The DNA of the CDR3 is TGTGCCAGTGATAATAGAGGGGAATGGGAGACCCAGTACTTC. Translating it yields CASDNRGEWETQYF.

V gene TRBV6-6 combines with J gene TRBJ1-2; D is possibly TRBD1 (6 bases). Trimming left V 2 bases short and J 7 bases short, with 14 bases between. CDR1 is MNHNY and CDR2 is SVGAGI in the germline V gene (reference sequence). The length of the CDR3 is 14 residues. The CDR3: CASSYGGTRGGYTF. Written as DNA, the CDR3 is TGTGCCAGCAGTTACGGGGGGACCAGGGGTGGCTACACCTTC.